This T cell receptor (beta chain) derives from a study of cytomegalovirus exposure and HLA in healthy donors. Germline V gene lookup returns CDR1 LGHNA and CDR2 YSLEER. The junction had 0 bases not matched to a gene; V was cut back by 3 bases and J by 3 bases. The CDR3 is 14 amino acids. 13 Jbeta primers and 60 Vbeta primers were used for the PCR. TCRdb's table, derived via immunoSEQ multiplex PCR, lists solely in-frame clones and lacks some. This table has 100,000 to 150,000 clones, roughly 74% appearing once. A note on this clone: Its matching antigen is unknown.

Study-wide results and caveats: A later analysis showed that HLA-associated TCR beta chains had undergone more clonal expansion than equally common others. When analyzed later, a missense DCLRE1C variant was found to be linked to TCR beta V- and J-gene trimming.

The TCR was taken from a woman aged 50 to 65 in good health and CMV-seropositive. The specimen was PBMCs. This chain joins TRBV4-3 and TRBJ2-1; the match to TRBD2 covers 9 bases. The CDR3 sequence is CASSHSGGYNEQFF. The CDR3 DNA reads as TGCGCCAGCAGCCATAGCGGGGGCTACAATGAGCAGTTCTTC.